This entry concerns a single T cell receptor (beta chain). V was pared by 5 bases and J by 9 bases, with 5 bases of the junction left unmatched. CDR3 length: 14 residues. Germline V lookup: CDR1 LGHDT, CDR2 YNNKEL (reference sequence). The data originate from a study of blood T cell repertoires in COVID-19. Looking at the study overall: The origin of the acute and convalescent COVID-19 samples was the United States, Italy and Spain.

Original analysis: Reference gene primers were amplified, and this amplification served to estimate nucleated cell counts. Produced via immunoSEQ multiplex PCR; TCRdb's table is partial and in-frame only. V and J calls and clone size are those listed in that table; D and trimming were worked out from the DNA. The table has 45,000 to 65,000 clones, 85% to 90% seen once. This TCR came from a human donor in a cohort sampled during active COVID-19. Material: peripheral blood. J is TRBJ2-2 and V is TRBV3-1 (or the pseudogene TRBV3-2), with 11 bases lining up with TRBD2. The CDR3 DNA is TGTGCCAGCAGCAAGGGACTAGCGGTCTGGGAGCTGTTTTTT. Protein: CASSKGLAVWELFF.